The next 2 T cell receptor beta chains were all read from a single sample in a study of T cells in Graves' hyperthyroidism and ophthalmopathy. TCR beta CDR3 region amplification was performed from RNA transcripts. The HTBI primer set was used in a first-round RT-PCR of the TCR CDR3. TCRdb itself ran the multiplex PCR reads through MiXCR, one entry per CDR3 protein. The data show approximately 600,000 distinct CDR3 sequences, 14% seen once. Sequencing used blood. The receptors here all came from a woman between 18 and 29 years old with Graves' ophthalmopathy.

The chain has TRBV30 and TRBJ2-1; 8 bases map to TRBD2. This CDR3 has 12 amino acids. Germline V gene lookup returns CDR1 GTSNPN and CDR2 SVGIG (reference sequence). V lost 4 bases to trimming and J lost 8 bases; unmatched junction nucleotides: 4. CDR3 coding DNA: TGTGCCTGGACCGCGGGGGGCTATGAGCAGTTCTTC. Its translation: CAWTAGGYEQFF.

At least ten counts were recorded for this clonotype. The chain recombines TRBV6-1 with TRBJ2-1; 8 nucleotides agree with TRBD1. V shed 3 bases and J 6 bases; nucleotides not matched to a gene: 19. CDR1 is MNHNS and CDR2 is SASEGT in the germline V gene. CDR3 length: 19 amino acids. The CDR3 region has the DNA TGTGCCAGCAGTGAGGTAGGGACAGGTCCTACTAGTCTCATCAATGAGCAGTTCTTC. Encoded protein: CASSEVGTGPTSLINEQFF.